Detailed here is one TCR beta chain. The antigen remains unidentified. The germline V gene encodes CDR1 GTSNPN and CDR2 SVGIG (reference sequence). The length of the CDR3 is 14 residues. Trimming removed 0 bases from V and 9 bases from J, with 15 bases in between. The repertoire was sequenced with immunoSEQ multiplex PCR; TCRdb's copy has only in-frame clones and lacks some. Among about 28,000 clones, just over 85% were seen once, and the ten largest hold around 3.3%. This sample was included in a study of T cells after posttransplantation cyclophosphamide. Overall study findings and caveats: TRB overlap between skin or GI tissue T cells and blood was limited. Later post-transplant blood repertoires were often dominated by donor CD8+ memory clones.

The sequencing input was PBMCs. The chain carries TRBV30 and TRBJ1-5, with D possibly matching TRBD1 (5 bases). The clonotype originates from a middle-aged man. The CDR3 DNA reads as TGTGCCTGGAGTGTAAGCGTCGGGGACTGGCCCCAGCATTTT. Translated: CAWSVSVGDWPQHF. The whole variable domain, filled in from reference TRBV30 and TRBJ1-5, reads SQTIHQWPATLVQPVGSPLSLECTVEGTSNPNLYWYRQAAGRGLQLLFYSVGIGQISSEVPQNLSASRPQDRQFILSSKKLLLSDSGFYLCAWSVSVGDWPQHFGDGTRLSIL.